Each of the 16 T cell receptor beta chains below was sequenced from the same sample in a study of CD8 T cells in Susac syndrome. The RNA input was roughly 0.45 to 1 ug, and it was reverse transcribed with random hexamers. TCRdb processed the immunoSEQ multiplex PCR reads anew with MiXCR; each CDR3 protein has one entry. The sample includes roughly 330,000 distinct CDR3 sequences, around 90% of them seen just once. The sequencing input was CD4+ T cells from PBMCs. These receptors were collected from a human donor with multiple sclerosis.

This chain links TRBV18 with TRBJ2-1, with D tentatively TRBD1 (5 bases). V was shortened by 3 bases and J by 3 bases, with 12 bases between the two germline ends. Germline CDR1 is KGHSH and CDR2 is LQKENI. The CDR3 covers 15 residues. CDR3 in amino acids: CASSPSVQGYNEQFF. The CDR3 DNA sequence: TGTGCCAGCTCACCCTCGGTCCAGGGCTACAATGAGCAGTTCTTC.

The V and J genes are TRBV7-2 and TRBJ2-7; the D gene is possibly TRBD2 (7 bases). CDR3 length: 16 amino acids. Germline CDR1 is SGHTA and CDR2 is FQGNSA. Trimming took 5 bases from V and 3 from J, leaving 20 bases between them. CDR3 nucleotide sequence: TGTGCCAGCAGCCGCACGGGGGGCGGAGGGGGCTACGAGCAGTACTTC. This codes for CASSRTGGGGGYEQYF.

In the case of this clonotype: A read error may produce the germline difference seen at one junction end. J is TRBJ2-2 and V is TRBV18, with D tentatively TRBD1 (6 bases). CDR1 and CDR2 (germline): KGHSH, LQKENI. The CDR3 loop spans 15 amino acids. The CDR3, as DNA: TGTGCCAGCTCCCCACAGGGCCAGAACACCGGGGAGCTGTTTTTT. It is translated as CASSPQGQNTGELFF.

This chain uses TRBV20-1 with TRBJ1-2; TRBD1 is a possible D gene (5 bases). This CDR3 is 12 amino acids long. CDR1 is DFQATT, CDR2 SNEGSKA, per germline (reference sequence). The V gene lost 3 bases and the J gene lost 4 bases, with 9 bases spanning the gap. CDR3 region: CSARTGGYGYTF. CDR3 nucleotides: TGCAGTGCTAGGACGGGGGGCTATGGCTACACCTTC.

The V gene is TRBV5-4, the J gene TRBJ2-7; no definite D call. V lost 0 bases to trimming and J lost 3 bases, with 13 bases between them. Per germline, CDR1 SGHNT and CDR2 YYREEE (reference sequence). CDR3 size: 15 residues. Here the CDR3 reads CASSLAPPEDYEQYF. In DNA form, the CDR3 reads TGTGCCAGCAGCTTGGCCCCGCCTGAAGACTACGAGCAGTACTTC.

The chain couples TRBV5-6 to TRBJ1-4, with 8 positions matching TRBD1. J was trimmed by 6 bases and V by 4 bases; bases with no gene match: 5. CDR3 length equals 14 residues. CDR1 is SGHDT and CDR2 is YYEEEE in the germline V gene. The CDR3 region is CASSSRGQDEKLFF. CDR3 in DNA: TGTGCCAGCAGCAGCAGGGGGCAGGATGAAAAACTGTTTTTT.

The chain employs TRBV20-1 and TRBJ1-1; 7 bases align to TRBD1. The CDR3 consists of 14 residues. Per germline, CDR1 DFQATT and CDR2 SNEGSKA (reference sequence). V gave up 3 bases and J gave up 1 base; unmatched junction bases: 5. CDR3 region: CSARVGTANTEAFF. CDR3 DNA sequence: TGCAGTGCTAGGGTCGGGACAGCGAACACTGAAGCTTTCTTT.

The rearrangement uses TRBV27 and TRBJ2-6; possible D gene TRBD1, 6 bases. Looked up from germline, CDR1 is MNHEY and CDR2 is SMNVEV (reference sequence). This CDR3 spans 19 amino acids. V was pared by 6 bases and J by 0 bases, with 21 bases between. The CDR3, as DNA: TGTGCCAGCAGCCAGGGGTCGGGCAGGGCCTACTCTGGGGCCAACGTCCTGACTTTC. Translated: CASSQGSGRAYSGANVLTF.

The genes are TRBV5-1 and TRBJ2-6; 12 bases align to TRBD2. Per the germline V gene, CDR1 is SGHRS and CDR2 is YFSETQ. The CDR3 has 17 residues. The trim removed 7 bases at V and 0 bases at J, leaving 5 bases unmatched. As DNA, the CDR3 is TGCGCCAGCCAACTAGCGGGAGGCCGCTCTGGGGCCAACGTCCTGACTTTC. Translated: CASQLAGGRSGANVLTF.

V gene TRBV12-3 or TRBV12-4 combines with J gene TRBJ1-2; no clear D. The ends were cut back, 0 bases at V and 7 bases at J, with 15 bases in the middle. CDR3 length: 15 amino acids. The CDR3 sequence is CASSLALTVPTGYTF. DNA of the CDR3: TGTGCCAGCAGTTTAGCGCTAACAGTCCCGACTGGCTACACCTTC.

The chain carries TRBV5-1 and TRBJ1-5; the D is unclear. V lost 4 bases to trimming and J lost 4 bases, with 15 bases between them. Germline assignment: CDR1 SGHRS and CDR2 YFSETQ. The CDR3 totals 15 residues. CDR3 loop: CASSPDGQRNQPQHF. As DNA, the CDR3 is TGCGCCAGCAGCCCAGATGGGCAGAGGAATCAGCCCCAGCATTTT.

This clonotype was recorded once. The CDR3 nucleotides are TGTGCCAGTAGTACGACAGGGCCGACCCAGTACTTC. Amino acid sequence: CASSTTGPTQYF. The V gene is TRBV19, the J gene TRBJ2-5, with TRBD1 identical over 7 bases. Germline values: CDR1 LNHDA, CDR2 SQIVND (reference sequence). Trimming removed 4 bases from V and 7 bases from J; junction bases left unmatched: 3. This CDR3 has 12 amino acids.

The chain employs TRBV6-6 and TRBJ2-7; TRBD2 matches at 9 bases. Trimming at V came to 6 bases and at J to 2 bases, leaving 5 bases not matched to a gene. CDR3 size: 14 residues. Germline V gene data show CDR1 as MNHNY and CDR2 as SVGAGI (reference sequence). Written as DNA, the CDR3 is TGTGCCAGCAGGCCGACTAGCGGCCCCTACGAGCAGTACTTC. Residues: CASRPTSGPYEQYF.

This chain links TRBV10-3 with TRBJ1-4; D remains ambiguous. V gave up 10 bases and J gave up 3 bases, with 12 bases separating them. The CDR3 runs 13 residues. The germline V gene has CDR1 ENHRY and CDR2 SYGVKD. CDR3: CATALDSNEKLFF. CDR3 coding DNA: TGTGCCACCGCCCTGGACTCTAATGAAAAACTGTTTTTT.

The chain links TRBV18 to TRBJ2-7; tentative D call: TRBD2 (5 bases). V was trimmed by 6 bases and J by 5 bases, leaving 14 bases between them. Germline lookup yields CDR1 KGHSH and CDR2 LQKENI. The CDR3 runs to 13 residues. This chain's CDR3 is CASSPSSGDEQYF. CDR3 nucleotide sequence: TGTGCCAGCTCGCCATCCTCCGGGGACGAGCAGTACTTC.

This chain uses TRBV18 with TRBJ2-1; D is unclear. CDR3 length equals 14 residues. Per germline, CDR1 KGHSH and CDR2 LQKENI. V was clipped by 0 bases and J by 0 bases, with 3 bases between them. CDR3: CASSPPGSYNEQFF. DNA of the CDR3: TGTGCCAGCTCACCACCGGGCTCCTACAATGAGCAGTTCTTC.